The 22 T cell receptor beta chains listed next were all sequenced from one sample in a study of human T cells and chemical hapten exposure. TCRdb called the RACE reads again in MiXCR, with one record for every CDR3 protein. The sample records tens of thousands of distinct CDR3 sequences, around 9.4% being singletons. As to time point: pre-sensitization, week 0. As for treatment: therapeutic diphenylcyclopropenone sensitization with weekly scalp DPC. Sequenced material: whole blood, taken in connection with sensitization to the hapten diphenylcyclopropenone (DPC). These receptors were obtained from a woman in her thirties or forties with alopecia areata. Some clones in this sample may be carry-over from other donors' samples.

This clonotype was observed at least ten times. The CDR3 loop is CASKNRGEAFF. CDR3 nucleotides: TGTGCCAGCAAAAACCGGGGTGAAGCTTTCTTT. The chain combines TRBV7-2 with TRBJ1-1; D not resolved. Per germline, CDR1 SGHTA and CDR2 FQGNSA. The V end lost 7 bases, the J end lost 7 bases, and 10 bases lay between the germline ends. The CDR3 has 11 residues.

This rearrangement joins TRBV3-1 to TRBJ2-7; unclear D gene. Per germline, CDR1 LGHDT and CDR2 YNNKEL (reference sequence). The CDR3 runs 12 residues. V was trimmed by 4 bases and J by 4 bases, leaving 8 bases between them. The CDR3 protein is CASSLQTYEQYF. DNA for the CDR3: TGTGCCAGCAGCCTACAGACATACGAGCAGTACTTC.

There are many counts of this clonotype. This chain uses TRBV6-5 with TRBJ2-4; 8 nucleotides line up with TRBD1. Trimming at V came to 8 bases and at J to 5 bases, leaving 5 bases not matched to a gene. CDR1 and CDR2 from the germline V gene are MNHEY and SVGAGI. CDR3 length equals 13 residues. The CDR3 bases are TGTGCCAGCGGACAGGGAGACCAAAACATTCAGTACTTC. This encodes CASGQGDQNIQYF.

This clonotype was observed at least ten times. This chain joins TRBV12-3 or TRBV12-4 and TRBJ2-7; D remains ambiguous. This CDR3 contains 13 residues. V was cut by 3 bases and J by 0 bases, with 6 bases left in between. The CDR3 reads CASSLGRSYEQYF. The CDR3 nucleotides are TGTGCCAGCAGTTTGGGCCGCTCCTACGAGCAGTACTTC.

The table lists this clonotype with many counts. V and J are TRBV7-2 and TRBJ2-4; D not certain. CDR1 and CDR2 from the germline V gene are SGHTA and FQGNSA. With 1 base removed from V and 0 bases from J, the gap between germline ends came to 4 bases. The CDR3 runs to 14 residues. The CDR3 region is CASSLGIAKNIQYF. CDR3 in DNA: TGTGCCAGCAGCTTAGGAATAGCCAAAAACATTCAGTACTTC.

This clonotype was detected ten times or more. This chain joins TRBV7-9 and TRBJ1-1; possible D gene TRBD1, 5 bases. This CDR3 has 12 residues. The ends were cut back, 5 bases at V and 7 bases at J, with 11 bases in the middle. In germline, CDR1 is SEHNR, CDR2 FQNEAQ (reference sequence). The CDR3 is CASSRDAGEAFF. CDR3 nucleotide sequence: TGTGCCAGCAGCCGGGACGCAGGTGAAGCTTTCTTT.

Ten or more counts support this clonotype. This chain connects TRBV20-1 to TRBJ2-1, with D maybe TRBD1 (5 bases). V lost 4 bases and J 6 bases, leaving 13 bases between the germline ends. The CDR3 is made up of 13 amino acids. Germline assignment: CDR1 DFQATT and CDR2 SNEGSKA (reference sequence). The CDR3 DNA sequence: TGCAGTGCTAATATCAGACAGCCCAATGAGCAGTTCTTC. Translation gives CSANIRQPNEQFF.

The chain is built from TRBV5-1 and TRBJ1-6; TRBD1 is a possible D gene (5 bases). The V end lost 0 bases, the J end lost 6 bases, and 10 bases lay between the germline ends. The CDR3 loop spans 15 amino acids. Germline V gene lookup returns CDR1 SGHRS and CDR2 YFSETQ. The CDR3 loop is CASSLEPGLNSPLHF. The CDR3 coding sequence is TGCGCCAGCAGCTTGGAGCCAGGGCTTAATTCACCCCTCCACTTT.

The rearrangement links TRBV25-1 to TRBJ1-6; D uncertain. Germline V lookup: CDR1 MGHDK, CDR2 SYGVNS. Trimming stripped 2 bases from V and 8 bases from J, with 7 bases between. This CDR3 has 13 residues. In DNA, the CDR3 is TGTGCCAGCAGTGAAGGACGCGATTCACCCCTCCACTTT. As protein: CASSEGRDSPLHF.

The V gene is TRBV6-5, the J gene TRBJ1-4; TRBD1 is a possible D gene (6 bases). The V and J ends lost 7 bases and 7 bases respectively, with 22 bases between them. CDR1 is MNHEY and CDR2 is SVGAGI in the germline V gene. This CDR3 spans 16 amino acids. Here the CDR3 DNA reads TGTGCCAGCACCCCCCTACACGGGGGGCGAGGTGAAAAACTGTTTTTT. This sequence encodes CASTPLHGGRGEKLFF.

This chain links TRBV6-2 or TRBV6-3 with TRBJ2-3, with 9 bases fitting TRBD2. The germline V gene encodes CDR1 MNHEY and CDR2 SVGEGT. The V segment lost 7 bases and the J segment 6 bases; nucleotides outside the gene matches: 14. The CDR3 extends over 16 amino acids. In nucleotides, the CDR3 is TGTGCCAGCACCCAAATAGCGGGGGAAGGTTCGGATACGCAGTATTTT. Its protein product is CASTQIAGEGSDTQYF.

The V and J genes are TRBV12-3 or TRBV12-4 and TRBJ2-3; the D gene is possibly TRBD2 (6 bases). This CDR3 region has 16 residues. The V end was cut by 3 bases, the J end by 2 bases, with 15 bases between. CDR3 region: CASSLWGGTATDTQYF. The DNA for the CDR3 is TGTGCCAGCAGTTTGTGGGGCGGGACCGCCACAGATACGCAGTATTTT.

V gene TRBV24-1 combines with J gene TRBJ1-2, with 8 bases that match TRBD1. The CDR3 covers 14 residues. Germline V CDR1 and CDR2: KGHDR, SFDVKD. The trim removed 3 bases at V and 4 bases at J, leaving 3 bases unmatched. CDR3: CATSDPGQGYGYTF. The CDR3 DNA follows: TGTGCCACCAGTGATCCCGGACAGGGCTATGGCTACACCTTC.

This clonotype was detected a few times. V is TRBV6-5 and J is TRBJ2-3; TRBD1 is a possible D gene (6 bases). Looked up from germline, CDR1 is MNHEY and CDR2 is SVGAGI. The CDR3 has 11 residues. Trimming took 6 bases from V and 7 from J, leaving 8 bases between them. CDR3 protein: CASRRDNTQYF. Here the CDR3 DNA reads TGTGCCAGCAGGAGGGACAATACGCAGTATTTT.

This clonotype was seen more than once but under ten times. The chain couples TRBV20-1 to TRBJ2-7; 9 nucleotides align to TRBD2. Per the germline V gene, CDR1 is DFQATT and CDR2 is SNEGSKA (reference sequence). This CDR3 comprises 16 residues. J was trimmed by 0 bases and V by 0 bases; bases with no gene match: 6. The CDR3 nucleotides are TGCAGTGCTAGAGATTTTGAGCGGGGGGACTCCTACGAGCAGTACTTC. This encodes CSARDFERGDSYEQYF.

This clonotype was seen ten or more times. The gene calls are TRBV29-1 and TRBJ1-2; 8 bases are a match to TRBD1. The trim removed 1 base at V and 3 bases at J, leaving 16 bases unmatched. The CDR3 has 18 residues. Germline values: CDR1 SQVTM, CDR2 ANQGSEA. CDR3 nucleotide sequence: TGCAGCGTTGAAGTTGAGCCCGGGACAGGCGCCTCCTACTATGGCTACACCTTC. Protein product: CSVEVEPGTGASYYGYTF.

This clonotype was seen repeatedly, ten times or more. This chain uses TRBV29-1 with TRBJ1-2; 9 positions match TRBD1. V shed 8 bases, J shed 7 bases, and the junction held 11 bases outside the gene matches. This CDR3 region has 13 residues. Germline loops: CDR1 SQVTM, CDR2 ANQGSEA. The CDR3 sequence is CSTTRQGEVGYTF. As DNA, the CDR3 is TGCAGCACCACCCGACAGGGGGAGGTTGGCTACACCTTC.

The sample holds many counts of this clonotype. This sequence joins TRBV5-6 and TRBJ2-1; no clear D. Per germline, CDR1 SGHDT and CDR2 YYEEEE. Trimming left V 0 bases short and J 10 bases short, with 8 bases between. The CDR3 sequence is 12 residues long. CDR3 in amino acids: CASSLAAREQFF. CDR3 bases: TGTGCCAGCAGCTTGGCCGCGCGAGAGCAGTTCTTC.

The V and J genes are TRBV11-2 and TRBJ2-5; D remains unclear. The CDR3 covers 11 residues. Germline V gives CDR1 SGHAT, CDR2 FQNNGV. V was trimmed by 2 bases and J by 4 bases, leaving 2 bases between them. CDR3 sequence (DNA): TGTGCCAGCAGCTTAATAGAGACCCAGTACTTC. Protein: CASSLIETQYF.

This clonotype was detected many times. The J gene is TRBJ2-3, the V gene TRBV9; no definite D call. Germline-derived CDR1 and CDR2 are SGDLS and YYNGEE. This CDR3 is built from 11 residues. Trimming pared 2 bases from V and 9 bases from J, leaving 7 bases between. DNA of the CDR3: TGTGCCAGCAGCGTCGGAGACACGCAGTATTTT. Translating gives CASSVGDTQYF.

This clonotype was counted between two and nine times. V and J are TRBV29-1 and TRBJ2-2; D not certain. Germline V lookup: CDR1 SQVTM, CDR2 ANQGSEA. Trimming removed 7 bases at V and 1 base at J, with 4 bases between. This CDR3 is 11 amino acids long. The CDR3 DNA reads as TGCAGCGCTATGAACACCGGGGAGCTGTTTTTT. The encoded protein is CSAMNTGELFF.

This clonotype was observed a handful of times. At one end, the junction sequence differs from germline, possibly due to a read error. The rearrangement joins TRBV30 to TRBJ1-2; a weak D match, TRBD1 (5 bases). The CDR3 is 10 residues long. Looked up from germline, CDR1 is GTSNPN and CDR2 is SVGIG (reference sequence). The CDR3 nucleotides are TGTGCCTGGAGTGAGGGACCTCCGCTTTTC. It is translated as CAWSEGPPLF.